The 11 T cell receptor beta chains reported below all come from one sample, sequenced in a study of CD8 T cells in ankylosing spondylitis. TCRdb passed the 5' RACE reads through MiXCR, listing each CDR3 protein once. The sample lists some 180,000 distinct CDR3 sequences; about 20% were seen once. Material for sequencing was blood, either unsorted or a sorted T cell fraction (not recorded which). All receptors come from a male donor aged 10-35 years with ankylosing spondylitis or in good health (not recorded which).

This clonotype was counted at least ten times. The chain couples TRBV27 to TRBJ2-7; TRBD1 aligns across 7 bases. Trimming took 3 bases from V and 3 from J; bases not matched to a gene: 8. The germline gives CDR1 MNHEY, CDR2 SMNVEV (reference sequence). CDR3 length equals 15 residues. Written as DNA, the CDR3 is TGTGCCAGCAGTTTCCGGACAGGAGCCAGCTACGAGCAGTACTTC. Its protein is CASSFRTGASYEQYF.

This clonotype was seen many times. J is TRBJ2-1 and V is TRBV4-2, with 9 nucleotides matching TRBD2. With V trimmed by 4 bases and J by 3 bases, 4 bases remained unmatched. The CDR3 runs to 15 residues. Germline V gene sequence: CDR1 LGHNA, CDR2 YNFKEQ. The CDR3 sequence is CASSPRGRDYNEQFF. The CDR3 DNA sequence: TGTGCCAGCAGCCCCCGCGGGAGGGACTACAATGAGCAGTTCTTC.

This clonotype was detected many times. The chain has TRBV20-1 and TRBJ2-7; D might be TRBD2 (6 bases). Germline lookup yields CDR1 DFQATT and CDR2 SNEGSKA (reference sequence). This CDR3 spans 13 amino acids. Trimming removed 1 base from V and 4 bases from J, with 11 bases in between. CDR3 in amino acids: CSARGGGTYEQYF. As DNA, the CDR3 is TGCAGTGCTAGAGGTGGGGGGACTTACGAGCAGTACTTC.

The sample holds many counts of this clonotype. This sequence joins TRBV11-3 and TRBJ2-5; 11 positions match TRBD1. Losses at the gene ends were 2 bases for V and 5 bases for J; bases not matched to a gene: 4. The CDR3 consists of 15 residues. Germline V gene lookup returns CDR1 SGHNT and CDR2 YENEEA. The CDR3 nucleotides are TGTGCCAGCAGCTTACGGACAGGGGGCAGGGAGACCCAGTACTTC. Translating gives CASSLRTGGRETQYF.

This clonotype showed up many times. This chain links TRBV12-3 or TRBV12-4 with TRBJ2-3; D is ambiguous. V was trimmed by 3 bases and J by 1 base, leaving 11 bases between them. The CDR3 totals 15 residues. The CDR3 bases are TGTGCCAGCAGTTTTTCGGAGAAGGGCACAGATACGCAGTATTTT. Its translation is CASSFSEKGTDTQYF.

This chain uses TRBV7-6 with TRBJ2-2, with TRBD2 as a possible D gene (5 bases). CDR3 length equals 15 residues. V gave up 0 bases and J gave up 7 bases, with 12 bases separating them. CDR1 is SGHVS and CDR2 is FNYEAQ in the germline V gene. The CDR3 bases are TGTGCCAGCAGCTTAGCGCGGGTGGAGAACGGGGAGCTGTTTTTT. This sequence encodes CASSLARVENGELFF.

This clonotype has a count of ten or more. The chain recombines TRBV10-3 with TRBJ2-1, with TRBD1 matching over 7 bases. The CDR3 length is 16 residues. V shed 4 bases, J shed 5 bases, and the junction held 11 bases outside the gene matches. Germline V gene data show CDR1 as ENHRY and CDR2 as SYGVKD. CDR3 coding DNA: TGTGCCATCAGTGGTTCCGGGACAGCCAAGAACAATGAGCAGTTCTTC. As protein: CAISGSGTAKNNEQFF.

This clonotype was observed many times. This sequence joins TRBV5-1 and TRBJ1-1; a possible D gene is TRBD1 (6 bases). The CDR3 is 14 residues long. CDR1 SGHRS and CDR2 YFSETQ come from the germline V gene. The ends were cut back, 4 bases at V and 0 bases at J, with 10 bases in the middle. The CDR3 spells CASSMGHMNTEAFF. The CDR3 DNA sequence: TGCGCCAGCAGCATGGGACACATGAACACTGAAGCTTTCTTT.

This clonotype was detected ten times or more. The rearrangement joins TRBV14 to TRBJ2-1; D is ambiguous. Germline loops: CDR1 SGHDN, CDR2 FVKESK. The CDR3 runs 15 residues. V lost 1 base and J lost 6, with 13 bases in between. CDR3 DNA: TGTGCCAGCAGCCAAGTTAGGTCGGGCCCCAATGAGCAGTTCTTC. Residues: CASSQVRSGPNEQFF.

Ten or more counts support this clonotype. This rearrangement joins TRBV5-4 to TRBJ2-1; a weak D match, TRBD2 (6 bases). V lost 2 bases, J lost 2 bases, and 11 bases lay in between. The CDR3 consists of 15 residues. CDR1 is SGHNT, CDR2 YYREEE, per germline (reference sequence). The CDR3 bases are TGTGCCAGCAGCTTAACGGGAGCCACCTACAATGAGCAGTTCTTC. This codes for CASSLTGATYNEQFF.

V is TRBV10-3 and J is TRBJ2-3; no reliable D call. CDR1 and CDR2 from the germline V gene are ENHRY and SYGVKD. The CDR3 consists of 13 residues. Trimming cost V 10 bases and J 2 bases, with 13 bases left between them. DNA for the CDR3: TGTGCCACGTCCGAACAGCCCACAGATACGCAGTATTTT. Its translation: CATSEQPTDTQYF.